These 29 T cell receptor beta chains came from one sample sequenced in a study of beta chain features in type 1 diabetes. The whole isolated RNA underwent reverse transcription, so sequencing captured expressed TCRB transcripts. Generated by immunoSEQ multiplex PCR, the TCRdb table keeps only in-frame clones and is missing some. The sample contains 250,000 to 350,000 clones, roughly 15% of which appear only once. The specimen sequenced was central memory CD4+ T cells from blood. The receptors were sampled from a man aged 25 to 45 in good health.

This clone occurred a few times. This CDR3 is also generated by other DNA sequences in the sample. The chain joins TRBV18 to TRBJ2-6; no clear D. The CDR3 has 14 residues. Trimming pared 5 bases from V and 0 bases from J, leaving 5 bases between. CDR1 and CDR2 (germline): KGHSH, LQKENI. The CDR3 sequence is CASSVDSGANVLTF. The CDR3 DNA follows: TGTGCCAGCTCAGTCGACTCTGGGGCCAACGTCCTGACTTTC.

V gene TRBV10-3 combines with J gene TRBJ1-2, with D maybe TRBD1 (5 bases). This CDR3 has 15 residues. From germline, CDR1 is ENHRY and CDR2 SYGVKD. Deletions cut 6 bases from V and 6 bases from J, with 20 bases between. The CDR3 protein is CAISKELGRADGYTF. The CDR3 DNA reads TGTGCCATCAGCAAAGAGCTGGGCAGGGCGGATGGCTACACCTTC.

This clone has more than one count but fewer than ten. V is TRBV2 and J is TRBJ1-2; the match to TRBD1 covers 8 bases. The germline V gene has CDR1 SNHLY and CDR2 FYNNEI. The V segment lost 7 bases and the J segment 7 bases; nucleotides outside the gene matches: 11. The CDR3 has 14 residues. This chain's CDR3 is CASTGGQGASGYTF. In nucleotides, the CDR3 is TGTGCCAGCACCGGCGGGCAGGGGGCAAGTGGCTACACCTTC.

This clone turned up a few times. The V gene is TRBV4-3, the J gene TRBJ2-1; TRBD2 aligns across 15 bases. CDR1 and CDR2 (germline): LGHNA, YSLEER. CDR3 size: 18 residues. Trimming removed 4 bases from V and 0 bases from J; junction bases left unmatched: 4. Written as DNA, the CDR3 is TGCGCCAGCAGCCTCGGACTAGCGGGGGGGAGCTCCTACAATGAGCAGTTCTTC. Translated: CASSLGLAGGSSYNEQFF.

CDR3 sequence reads: CASSLGLAGGETQYF. In DNA form, the CDR3 reads TGTGCCAGCAGCTTAGGTCTAGCGGGCGGTGAAACGCAGTATTTT. This chain joins TRBV7-2 and TRBJ2-3; 8 bases map to TRBD2. With V trimmed by 1 base and J by 9 bases, 9 bases remained unmatched. Germline CDR1 is SGHTA and CDR2 is FQGNSA. This CDR3 spans 15 amino acids.

The chain is built from TRBV5-6 and TRBJ2-7; TRBD1 agrees at 7 bases. The CDR3 runs to 13 residues. The germline gives CDR1 SGHDT, CDR2 YYEEEE. J gave up 2 bases and V 7 bases, and 6 bases lay outside the gene matches. CDR3 region: CASFHRGTYEQYF. For the CDR3, the DNA is TGTGCCAGCTTTCACAGGGGCACCTACGAGCAGTACTTC.

The V and J genes are TRBV29-1 and TRBJ2-3; D is possibly TRBD2 (5 bases). The CDR3 has 12 residues. V was pared by 6 bases and J by 10 bases, with 17 bases between. Germline CDR1 is SQVTM and CDR2 is ANQGSEA. This CDR3 is CSVDLGVYSQYF. DNA for the CDR3: TGCAGCGTAGACCTGGGAGTTTACTCGCAGTATTTT.

There are a few counts of this clone. The chain carries TRBV5-1 and TRBJ2-2; 11 bases are a match to TRBD1. Germline CDR1 is SGHRS and CDR2 is YFSETQ. Trimming removed 3 bases from V and 5 bases from J; junction bases left unmatched: 3. The CDR3 is 15 residues long. The CDR3 DNA reads as TGCGCCAGCAGCTCGGGGACAGGGGGAACCGGGGAGCTGTTTTTT. Its protein is CASSSGTGGTGELFF.

The J gene is TRBJ1-1, the V gene TRBV11-2, with D possibly matching TRBD1 (5 bases). This CDR3 has 15 residues. Germline values: CDR1 SGHAT, CDR2 FQNNGV. Trimming shortened V by 4 bases and J by 6 bases, and 18 bases separated the two germline ends. CDR3 nucleotide sequence: TGTGCCAGCAGCTCGGAGGGGTCAGGGATCGCTGAAGCTTTCTTT. This sequence encodes CASSSEGSGIAEAFF.

This CDR3 is CASSNYYEQYF. The CDR3 nucleotides are TGTGCCAGCAGCAACTACTACGAGCAGTACTTC. The chain carries TRBV6-1 and TRBJ2-7; D is unresolved. CDR1 is MNHNS and CDR2 is SASEGT in the germline V gene. Trimming took 6 bases from V and 3 from J, leaving 6 bases between them. This CDR3 region has 11 residues.

This chain uses TRBV14 with TRBJ1-6; D is ambiguous. Germline V gene sequence: CDR1 SGHDN, CDR2 FVKESK. V was shortened by 2 bases and J by 7 bases, with 9 bases between the two germline ends. The CDR3 is made up of 14 amino acids. The CDR3 region is CASSQLSPNSPLHF. Written as DNA, the CDR3 is TGTGCCAGCAGCCAATTGAGTCCAAATTCACCCCTCCACTTT.

This clone came up a few times. The chain has TRBV5-1 and TRBJ2-1; tentative D call: TRBD2 (5 bases). The CDR3 has 14 residues. V was clipped by 4 bases and J by 7 bases, with 15 bases between them. The germline V gene has CDR1 SGHRS and CDR2 YFSETQ. CDR3: CASSARVNGNEQFF. As DNA, the CDR3 is TGCGCCAGCAGCGCGAGGGTGAATGGGAATGAGCAGTTCTTC. The variable domain in full, with the rest retrieved from reference TRBV5-1 and TRBJ2-1, is KAGVTQTPRYLIKTRGQQVTLSCSPISGHRSVSWYQQTPGQGLQFLFEYFSETQRNKGNFPGRFSGRQFSNSRSEMNVSTLELGDSALYLCASSARVNGNEQFFGPGTRLTVL.

This chain joins TRBV9 and TRBJ1-3, with 10 bases lining up with TRBD1. CDR3 length equals 20 residues. Germline values: CDR1 SGDLS, CDR2 YYNGEE. V lost 0 bases, J lost 0 bases, and 12 bases stayed unmatched. CDR3 DNA: TGTGCCAGCAGCGTAGCCGCCCTGGGACAGGGGACCTACTCTGGAAACACCATATATTTT. Amino acid sequence: CASSVAALGQGTYSGNTIYF.

This clone was observed a handful of times. V gene TRBV6-6 combines with J gene TRBJ1-1; maybe TRBD1 (5 bases). This CDR3 is built from 13 residues. Per germline, CDR1 MNHNY and CDR2 SVGAGI (reference sequence). Deletions cut 6 bases from V and 9 bases from J, with 17 bases between. DNA for the CDR3: TGTGCCAGCAGCGGGGACGGTGGAAATAAAGCTTTCTTT. Translating gives CASSGDGGNKAFF.

The chain has TRBV4-1 and TRBJ2-3, with no clear D. The V end was cut by 4 bases, the J end by 5 bases, with 13 bases between. Germline V CDR1 and CDR2: MGHRA, YSYEKL. The CDR3 has 14 amino acids. This CDR3 reads CASSLTENVDTQYF. Written as DNA, the CDR3 is TGCGCCAGCAGCCTAACAGAAAACGTAGATACGCAGTATTTT.

This clone was seen repeatedly, ten times or more. This chain joins TRBV30 and TRBJ2-3; 10 positions agree with TRBD2. CDR1 and CDR2 (germline): GTSNPN, SVGIG (reference sequence). The length of the CDR3 is 16 residues. The junction had 11 bases not matched to a gene; V was cut back by 4 bases and J by 4 bases. Here the CDR3 DNA reads TGTGCCTGGAACAGCGGGAGGGCCGATGGGGCAGATACGCAGTATTTT. Its translation: CAWNSGRADGADTQYF.

This clone was seen more than once but under ten times. The V call is TRBV19, the J call TRBJ2-5; 8 positions match TRBD2. CDR3 size: 17 residues. Looked up from germline, CDR1 is LNHDA and CDR2 is SQIVND (reference sequence). Losses at the gene ends were 2 bases for V and 2 bases for J; bases not matched to a gene: 10. CDR3 sequence: CASSIIGIAGGQETQYF. The CDR3 nucleotides read TGTGCCAGTAGTATAATCGGGATCGCGGGGGGACAAGAGACCCAGTACTTC.

As concerns this clone: At one end, the junction sequence differs from germline, possibly due to a read error. The V gene is TRBV10-3, the J gene TRBJ1-1; D remains ambiguous. CDR1 and CDR2 from the germline V gene are ENHRY and SYGVKD. This CDR3 is built from 11 residues. The CDR3 DNA reads as TGCGCCAGCTCGGGAGGCACTGAAGCTTTCTTT. Translating it yields CASSGGTEAFF.

The chain uses TRBV4-1 and TRBJ1-2, with 7 bases fitting TRBD1. From germline, CDR1 is MGHRA and CDR2 YSYEKL. The CDR3 is 16 amino acids. With V trimmed by 1 base and J by 8 bases, 13 bases remained unmatched. Here the CDR3 reads CASSQGLLQGPGGYTF. The CDR3 nucleotides are TGCGCCAGCAGCCAAGGGCTGCTACAGGGGCCCGGAGGCTACACCTTC.

The genes are TRBV9 and TRBJ1-2; D unclear. CDR1 and CDR2 from the germline V gene are SGDLS and YYNGEE. Deletions cut 7 bases from V and 8 bases from J, with 15 bases between. The CDR3 is 12 amino acids. CDR3 coding DNA: TGTGCCAGCGGGGTTCTTGGGGAAGGCTACACCTTC. This codes for CASGVLGEGYTF. Filled out from reference TRBV9 and TRBJ1-2, the complete variable domain reads DSGVTQTPKHLITATGQRVTLRCSPRSGDLSVYWYQQSLDQGLQFLIQYYNGEERAKGNILERFSAQQFPDLHSELNLSSLELGDSALYFCASGVLGEGYTFGSGTRLTVV.

In this sample, this clone turned up a few times. This chain joins TRBV11-2 and TRBJ1-2; 8 bases match TRBD1. Germline V gives CDR1 SGHAT, CDR2 FQNNGV. CDR3 size: 14 residues. J was trimmed by 5 bases and V by 0 bases; bases with no gene match: 2. CDR3 residues: CASSLEDRVYGYTF. Written as DNA, the CDR3 is TGTGCCAGCAGCTTAGAGGACAGGGTTTATGGCTACACCTTC.

The chain uses TRBV7-8 and TRBJ1-6, with D perhaps TRBD1 (5 bases). The germline CDR1 and CDR2 sequences are SGHVS and FQNEAQ. Deletions cut 4 bases from V and 8 bases from J, with 18 bases between. This CDR3 is built from 16 residues. The CDR3, as DNA: TGTGCCAGCAGCTCCAGGGTTTGGAGAAAAGATTCACCCCTCCACTTT. Amino acids: CASSSRVWRKDSPLHF.

This clone was detected only a few times. The chain joins TRBV4-1 to TRBJ2-5; D may correspond to TRBD1 or TRBD2 (5 bases each). Per the germline V gene, CDR1 is MGHRA and CDR2 is YSYEKL. The CDR3 runs 16 residues. V lost 0 bases and J 4 bases, leaving 15 bases between the germline ends. The CDR3 sequence is CASSQERGGFGETQYF. DNA of the CDR3: TGCGCCAGCAGCCAAGAGAGGGGTGGGTTCGGAGAGACCCAGTACTTC.

The chain recombines TRBV4-3 with TRBJ2-1; D not resolved. CDR1 and CDR2 from the germline V gene are LGHNA and YSLEER. The CDR3 length is 18 residues. The germline V and J ends were trimmed by 2 bases and 0 bases, with 17 bases remaining between them. CDR3 in amino acids: CASSQQTTPAISYNEQFF. The CDR3, as DNA: TGCGCCAGCAGCCAACAGACGACCCCCGCAATCTCCTACAATGAGCAGTTCTTC.

This clone was counted between two and nine times. This rearrangement joins TRBV10-3 to TRBJ2-7; D possibly corresponds to TRBD2 (6 bases). The CDR3 has 13 amino acids. Germline V gene data show CDR1 as ENHRY and CDR2 as SYGVKD. V lost 10 bases and J lost 6, with 19 bases in between. The CDR3 sequence: CATVGDSLTEQYV. The CDR3 DNA sequence: TGTGCCACCGTTGGGGACTCCCTTACCGAGCAGTACGTC.

The chain is built from TRBV5-1 and TRBJ1-1, with a weak D call TRBD1 (6 bases). Trimming took off 4 bases at V and 0 bases at J, with 13 bases between the two ends. From germline, CDR1 is SGHRS and CDR2 YFSETQ. The CDR3 has 15 amino acids. The CDR3 nucleotides read TGCGCCAGCAGCATGGGACAACACCTGAACACTGAAGCTTTCTTT. As protein: CASSMGQHLNTEAFF.

This clone has a handful of counts. The chain uses TRBV5-4 and TRBJ2-7, with 8 positions matching TRBD1. This CDR3 has 14 residues. With 5 bases clipped from V and 2 bases from J, the junction kept 6 bases outside the gene matches. CDR1 and CDR2 from the germline V gene are SGHNT and YYREEE (reference sequence). CDR3 bases: TGTGCCAGCAGACTGACAGGGGACACCTACGAGCAGTACTTC. Amino acid sequence: CASRLTGDTYEQYF.

A note on this clone: Compared with germline, one end of the junction differs, possibly owing to a read error. Other DNA sequences within the sample encode an identical CDR3. J is TRBJ2-1 and V is TRBV7-6; D is perhaps TRBD2 (5 bases). The CDR3 sequence is 15 residues long. Per germline, CDR1 SGHVS and CDR2 FNYEAQ. The CDR3 DNA is TGTGCCAGCAGCCGGAACGGAGGAGGAAACAATGAACAGTTCTTC. This translates into CASSRNGGGNNEQFF.

A few counts support this clone. The chain carries TRBV14 and TRBJ1-1; 7 nucleotides match TRBD1. Germline-derived CDR1 and CDR2 are SGHDN and FVKESK. Trimming took 4 bases from V and 1 from J; bases not matched to a gene: 3. The CDR3 has 14 amino acids. The CDR3 nucleotides read TGTGCCAGCAGCCTCCGACAGGGGAACACTGAAGCTTTCTTT. Amino acid sequence: CASSLRQGNTEAFF.